A selection of T cell receptor beta chains follows, all from one sample in a study of blood T cell repertoires in COVID-19. Clones were read by immunoSEQ multiplex PCR, and TCRdb kept only the in-frame ones, dropping some. This table has about 140,000 clones, about 75% appearing once. The material sequenced was PBMCs or T cells enriched from blood (not recorded which). The receptors here all came from a woman between 50 and 59 years old who had recovered from COVID-19. Each CDR3 is given with its conserved first and last residue. A D gene is named only where the DNA matches it firmly. A row's size may be missing; if present it is once, few, many or a size class.

D	V	J	size	DNA	CDR3
TRBD1	TRBV28	TRBJ2-4	.	TGTGCCAGCACCGGTGGACAGGGGGACGGCAAAAACATTCAGTACTTC	CASTGGQGDGKNIQYF
.	TRBV9	TRBJ1-3	few	TGTGCCAGCAGCGTAGAAGGGGCACGAGGAAACACCATATATTTT	CASSVEGARGNTIYF
TRBD1	TRBV19	TRBJ1-1	.	TGTGCCAGTAGTATATGGCAGGGGGCCCTTGAAGGGGAAGCTTTCTTT	CASSIWQGALEGEAFF
.	TRBV7-9	TRBJ1-2	once	TGTGCCAGCAGCTTAATGGCAGGGGTCTATGGCTACACCTTC	CASSLMAGVYGYTF
TRBD1	TRBV9	TRBJ2-7	few	TGTGCCAGCAGCGTAGGGCAGGGGGCCTACGAGCAGTACTTC	CASSVGQGAYEQYF
TRBD2	TRBV5-1	TRBJ2-3	.	TGCGCCAGCAGCCGAAATTTAGCGGGGAGCACAGATACGCAGTATTTT	CASSRNLAGSTDTQYF
TRBD1	TRBV13	TRBJ1-2	.	TGTGCCAGCAGCTCGGGACAGGAAACGATAAACTATGGCTACACCTTC	CASSSGQETINYGYTF
.	TRBV6-2/TRBV6-3	TRBJ2-1	.	TGTGCCAGCAGCCGAGACAGGAACAATGAGCAGTTCTTC	CASSRDRNNEQFF
.	TRBV12-5	TRBJ1-1	few	TGTGCTAGTGGTTGGGGGACACCGAACACTGAAGCTTTCTTT	CASGWGTPNTEAFF
TRBD2	TRBV3-1/TRBV3-2	TRBJ2-1	.	TGTGCCAGCAGCCAACCTAGCGGGAGCGATGAGCAGTTCTTC	CASSQPSGSDEQFF
.	TRBV19	TRBJ2-6	.	TGTGCCAGTAGTATGTCGGGTATTGGGGCCAACGTCCTGACTTTC	CASSMSGIGANVLTF
.	TRBV25-1	TRBJ2-7	.	TGTGCCAGCAGTGCCGTGGTGCGAGACGAGCAGTACTTC	CASSAVVRDEQYF
TRBD1	TRBV27	TRBJ1-1	.	TGTGCCAGTTATGACAGGGGGAAGGGCAACACTGAAGCTTTCTTT	CASYDRGKGNTEAFF
.	TRBV3-1/TRBV3-2	TRBJ1-1	once	TGTGCCAGCAGCCAAGATCACGTAGCCTCAACTACTGAAGCTTTCTTT	CASSQDHVASTTEAFF
.	TRBV6-5	TRBJ2-1	.	TGTGCCAGCAGAGACATGTACTCCTACAATGAGCAGTTCTTC	CASRDMYSYNEQFF
TRBD1	TRBV27	TRBJ2-1	.	TGTGCCAGCAGTTTATTGAGACAGGGGATGGGTGAGCAGTTCTTC	CASSLLRQGMGEQFF
.	TRBV24-1	TRBJ1-2	.	TGTGCCACCAGTGATTTGTATCGGGGCTACACCTTC	CATSDLYRGYTF